This TCR beta chain was observed in a study of cytotoxic CD8 clonotypes in ibrutinib-treated CLL. Regarding this clone: The antigen is unknown.

Study-level results: In comparison with age-matched healthy donors, baseline clonality was higher and tracked circulating CD8+ T-cell counts.

The CDR3 covers 15 residues. Looked up from germline, CDR1 is MNHNY and CDR2 is SVGAGI (reference sequence). The ends were cut back, 7 bases at V and 1 base at J, with 16 bases in the middle. Deep sequencing aimed at 1 in 200,000 to 1 in 1 million T cells' resolution. Generated by immunoSEQ multiplex PCR, the TCRdb table keeps only in-frame clones and is missing some. The sample lists more than 200,000 clones, 65% to 80% occurring once. This clonotype was obtained from a human donor with chronic lymphocytic leukemia. The source was PBMCs, collected after 12 months of ibrutinib treatment. The rearrangement uses TRBV6-6 and TRBJ2-5, with a possible D match to TRBD1 (6 bases). CDR3 residues: CASTRQGQTQETQYF. The CDR3 DNA follows: TGTGCCAGCACCCGCCAGGGGCAGACCCAAGAGACCCAGTACTTC.